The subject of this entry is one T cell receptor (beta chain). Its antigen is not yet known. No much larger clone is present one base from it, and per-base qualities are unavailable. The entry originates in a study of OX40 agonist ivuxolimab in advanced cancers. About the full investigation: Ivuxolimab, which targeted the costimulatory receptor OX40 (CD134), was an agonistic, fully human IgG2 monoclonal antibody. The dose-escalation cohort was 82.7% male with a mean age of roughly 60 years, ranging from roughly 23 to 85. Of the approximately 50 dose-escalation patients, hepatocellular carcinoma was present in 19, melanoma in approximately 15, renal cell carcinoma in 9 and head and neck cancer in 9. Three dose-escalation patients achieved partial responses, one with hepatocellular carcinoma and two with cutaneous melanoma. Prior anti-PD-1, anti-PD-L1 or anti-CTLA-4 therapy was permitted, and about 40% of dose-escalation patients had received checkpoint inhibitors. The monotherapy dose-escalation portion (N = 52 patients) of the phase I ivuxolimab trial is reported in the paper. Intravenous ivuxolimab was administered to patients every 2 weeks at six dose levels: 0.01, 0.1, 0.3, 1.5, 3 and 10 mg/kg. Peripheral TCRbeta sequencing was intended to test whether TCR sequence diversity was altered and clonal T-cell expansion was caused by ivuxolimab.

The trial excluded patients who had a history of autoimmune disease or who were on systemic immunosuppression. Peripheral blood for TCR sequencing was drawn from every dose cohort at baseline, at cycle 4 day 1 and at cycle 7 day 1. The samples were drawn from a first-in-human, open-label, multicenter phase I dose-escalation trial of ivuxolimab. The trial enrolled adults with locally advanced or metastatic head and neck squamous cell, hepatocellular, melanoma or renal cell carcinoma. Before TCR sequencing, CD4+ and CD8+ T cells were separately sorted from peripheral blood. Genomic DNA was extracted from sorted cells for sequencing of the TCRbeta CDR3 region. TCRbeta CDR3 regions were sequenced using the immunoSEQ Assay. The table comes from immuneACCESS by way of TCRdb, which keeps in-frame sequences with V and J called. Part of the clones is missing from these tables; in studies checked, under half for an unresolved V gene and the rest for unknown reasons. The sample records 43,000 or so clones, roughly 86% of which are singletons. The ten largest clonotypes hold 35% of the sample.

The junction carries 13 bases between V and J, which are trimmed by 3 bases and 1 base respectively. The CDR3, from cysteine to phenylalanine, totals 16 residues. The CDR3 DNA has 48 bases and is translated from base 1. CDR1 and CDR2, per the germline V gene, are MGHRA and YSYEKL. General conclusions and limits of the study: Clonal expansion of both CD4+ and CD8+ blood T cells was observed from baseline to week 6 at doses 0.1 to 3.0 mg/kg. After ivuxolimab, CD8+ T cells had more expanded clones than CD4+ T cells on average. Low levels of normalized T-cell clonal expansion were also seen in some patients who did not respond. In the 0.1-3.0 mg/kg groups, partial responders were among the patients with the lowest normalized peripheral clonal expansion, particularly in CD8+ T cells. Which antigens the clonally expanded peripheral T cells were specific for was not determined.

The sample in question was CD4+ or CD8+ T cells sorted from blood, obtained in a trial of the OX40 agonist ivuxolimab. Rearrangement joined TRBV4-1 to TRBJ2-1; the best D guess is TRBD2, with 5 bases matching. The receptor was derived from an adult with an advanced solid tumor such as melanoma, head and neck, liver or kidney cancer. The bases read TGCGCCAGCAGCCAGCTTGGGCGGACTTCCTACAATGAGCAGTTCTTC. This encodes CASSQLGRTSYNEQFF.